Listed below are T cell receptor beta chains from one sample, sequenced in a study of blood T cell repertoires in COVID-19. Measured with immunoSEQ multiplex PCR; TCRdb has only the in-frame clones, and not every one. The sample lists tens of thousands of clones; more than 75% were seen once. Material: peripheral blood. The receptor source for this set is a man aged 65-85 years with acute or convalescent COVID-19. Each CDR3 is given with its conserved first and last residue. D genes are given only for firm matches. Clone sizes are given selectively: once, few, many, or a class where the clone is expanded.

.	.	TRBV29-1	TRBJ1-5	TGCAGCGTTGAAGATGCGGGGGGGAATCAGCCCCAGCATTTT	CSVEDAGGNQPQHF
TRBD1	few	TRBV7-2	TRBJ2-7	TGTGCCAGCAGCGCGACAGGGGGCGGGTACGAGCAGTACTTC	CASSATGGGYEQYF
.	.	TRBV10-2	TRBJ1-2	TGCGCCAGCAGTGAGTCGATCCAGGGGCGGTACACCTTC	CASSESIQGRYTF
TRBD1	.	TRBV11-3	TRBJ1-1	TGTGCCAGCAGCTTCCAGGGGGGCACTGAAGCTTTCTTT	CASSFQGGTEAFF
.	.	TRBV30	TRBJ1-5	TGTGCCTGGAGTAGGTACACCGGCGGGAATCAGCCCCAGCATTTT	CAWSRYTGGNQPQHF
TRBD1	.	TRBV5-8	TRBJ1-2	TGTGCCAGCAGGAACAGGGGAGATCTACTGCATGGCTACACCTTC	CASRNRGDLLHGYTF
TRBD1	few	TRBV25-1	TRBJ1-1	TGTGCCAGCACCGAAGGGGGCTACACTGAAGCTTTCTTT	CASTEGGYTEAFF
.	few	TRBV10-3	TRBJ1-1	TGTGCCATCAGTGAGCGGGGGGGCCACACTGAAGCTTTCTTT	CAISERGGHTEAFF
TRBD2	once	TRBV4-1	TRBJ2-7	TGCGCCAGCAGCCAAATCGGGAGGGGTCACGAGCAGTACTTC	CASSQIGRGHEQYF
TRBD1	.	TRBV15	TRBJ1-5	TGTGCCACCAGCAGACCCTGGGACAGCAAGAATCAGCCCCAGCATTTT	CATSRPWDSKNQPQHF
TRBD2	.	TRBV19	TRBJ2-7	TGTGCCAGTAGTATAGCGGGGACTAGCGGTTTCGAGCAGTACTTC	CASSIAGTSGFEQYF
.	.	TRBV5-6	TRBJ2-1	TGTGCCAGCAGCTTGGTTGGACTGGAACCGAGGAATGAGCAGTTCTTC	CASSLVGLEPRNEQFF
TRBD2	.	TRBV29-1	TRBJ2-1	TGCAGCGTCGGGACTAGCGGGAGTAAGTACAATGAGCAGTTCTTC	CSVGTSGSKYNEQFF
.	.	TRBV14	TRBJ2-5	TGTGCCAGCAGCTCACAACAGGGACGGGGGACCCAGTACTTC	CASSSQQGRGTQYF
.	.	TRBV12-1	TRBJ2-7	TGTGCCAGCAGCTTGGACAGGGACGGTGGTTACGAGCAGTACTTC	CASSLDRDGGYEQYF
.	.	TRBV29-1	TRBJ2-5	TGCAGCGTTGAAGAACCGGAAGGGGGGACCCAGTACTTC	CSVEEPEGGTQYF
TRBD1	.	TRBV27	TRBJ1-1	TGTGCCAGCAGTAAAATGACAGGGCACCAACCGTCTTACATTTCTTTCTTT	CASSKMTGHQPSYISFF
TRBD1	.	TRBV14	TRBJ2-1	TGTGCCAGCAGCCGAACAGGGGGCAAATGGAAGTTGGAGCAGTTCTTC	CASSRTGGKWKLEQFF
.	.	TRBV29-1	TRBJ1-6	TGCAGCGTCGGGCAGGGGTTCTTACGGTACTATAATTCACCCCTCCACTTT	CSVGQGFLRYYNSPLHF
.	.	TRBV7-2	TRBJ2-3	TGTGCCAGCAGCTTTGTGGGGGGGGCAACAGATACGCAGTATTTT	CASSFVGGATDTQYF
.	few	TRBV28	TRBJ1-4	TGTGCCAGCGGAAGGGGAAATGAAAAACTGTTTTTT	CASGRGNEKLFF
.	.	TRBV7-9	TRBJ1-2	TGTGCCAGCAGCCGGGAGGGGCCTAACTATGGCTACACCTTC	CASSREGPNYGYTF
.	.	TRBV30	TRBJ2-1	TGTGCCTGGAGTGCCCCCCGGAAAATAGCGTATACTGAGCAGTTCTTC	CAWSAPRKIAYTEQFF
.	.	TRBV19	TRBJ1-3	TGTGCCAGTAGTATAGACGCAAGCCGCAGAAACACCATATATTTT	CASSIDASRRNTIYF
.	.	TRBV12-3/TRBV12-4	TRBJ1-5	TGTGCCAGCAGTTTATTAAGGCCAACAGCCCAGCATTTT	CASSLLRPTAQHF
.	few	TRBV6-2/TRBV6-3	TRBJ1-5	TGTGCCAGCAGTTGGACAGAGAAGCAGCCCCAGCATTTT	CASSWTEKQPQHF
TRBD1	once	TRBV12-3/TRBV12-4	TRBJ2-1	TGTGCCAGCAGTCTGGGACAGTACAATGAGCAGTTCTTC	CASSLGQYNEQFF
TRBD1	few	TRBV5-5	TRBJ1-3	TGTGCCAGCAGCTCGGACAGGGCTGGAAACACCATATATTTT	CASSSDRAGNTIYF
TRBD1	.	TRBV3-1/TRBV3-2	TRBJ2-7	TGTGCCAGCTCAACAGGGGGCTCCTACGAGCAGTACTTC	CASSTGGSYEQYF
.	.	TRBV30	TRBJ1-4	TGTGCCTGGGGTAAGAGTGAAAAACTGTTTTTT	CAWGKSEKLFF
TRBD2	.	TRBV15	TRBJ2-5	TGTGCCACCAGCAGAGCGGGAGGCCAAGAGACCCAGTACTTC	CATSRAGGQETQYF
.	.	TRBV5-6	TRBJ1-2	TGTGCCAGCAGCCCCGCGGGGGCTAACTATGGCTACACCTTC	CASSPAGANYGYTF
.	.	TRBV4-3	TRBJ2-7	TGCGCCAGCAGCCAAGATAGGGGATACGAGCAGTACTTC	CASSQDRGYEQYF
TRBD2	.	TRBV28	TRBJ2-7	TGTGCCATTAGCGGGAGTGTCTTCGAGCAGTACTTC	CAISGSVFEQYF
TRBD1	.	TRBV5-5	TRBJ1-5	TGTGCCAGCAGCTTCCGGGACAGGGGTGGCAATCAGCCCCAGCATTTT	CASSFRDRGGNQPQHF
TRBD1	.	TRBV14	TRBJ1-2	TGTGCCAGCAGCCACCGACAGGGTGATGGCTACACCTTC	CASSHRQGDGYTF
.	once	TRBV28	TRBJ2-5	TGTGCCAGCATCCCGAGCTTTCAAGAGACCCAGTACTTC	CASIPSFQETQYF
.	.	TRBV27	TRBJ1-5	TGTGCCAGCAGCTATAGGGGGAGCAATCAGCCCCAGCATTTT	CASSYRGSNQPQHF
.	once	TRBV20-1	TRBJ2-1	TGCAGTGCCCTATATTACAATGAGCAGTTCTTC	CSALYYNEQFF
.	.	TRBV27	TRBJ2-1	TGTGCCAGCAGTTTATCGGGGGGGCCTTCCAATGAGCAGTTCTTC	CASSLSGGPSNEQFF
.	.	TRBV11-2	TRBJ1-2	TGTGCCAGCAGCTTAGTAATCCAGGACTATGGCTACACCTTC	CASSLVIQDYGYTF
TRBD2	.	TRBV9	TRBJ2-1	TGTGCCAGCAGCACCGGGACTAGCGGCGGTGAGCAGTTCTTC	CASSTGTSGGEQFF
TRBD1	.	TRBV19	TRBJ1-2	TGTGCCAGTAGACAGGGGAACTATGGCTACACCTTC	CASRQGNYGYTF
TRBD1	.	TRBV19	TRBJ1-2	TGTGCCAGTAGTCCCGGACGGGGACAGAATTTAAACTATGGCTACACCTTC	CASSPGRGQNLNYGYTF
.	.	TRBV12-3/TRBV12-4	TRBJ2-5	TGTGCCAGCAGTCCCTCCGCGGCAGCCCAGTACTTC	CASSPSAAAQYF
.	.	TRBV21-1	TRBJ2-7	TGTGCCAGCAGCAAAGGTCCTAGCATATTCGCCTCCTACGAGCAGTACTTC	CASSKGPSIFASYEQYF
TRBD1	.	TRBV30	TRBJ2-3	TGTGCCTGGAGTACAGGGGTGGATACGCAGTATTTT	CAWSTGVDTQYF
TRBD2	.	TRBV6-4	TRBJ2-3	TGTGCCAGCAGTGACTCAAGCGGGGGGAGCACAGATACGCAGTATTTT	CASSDSSGGSTDTQYF
TRBD2	once	TRBV9	TRBJ2-7	TGTGCCAGCAGCCGAGCGGGGGGGGTTTACTACGAGCAGTACTTC	CASSRAGGVYYEQYF
.	.	TRBV10-1	TRBJ2-3	TGCGCCAGCAGTTCACCGGACAGCAATACGCAGTATTTT	CASSSPDSNTQYF
.	.	TRBV7-9	TRBJ1-6	TGTGCCAGCACCCTGGACAGTTATAATTCACCCCTCCACTTT	CASTLDSYNSPLHF
.	.	TRBV4-3	TRBJ1-2	TGCGCCAGCAGCCAAGGACAGGCTGACTATGGCTACACCTTC	CASSQGQADYGYTF
TRBD1	.	TRBV2	TRBJ2-3	TGTGCCAGCAGTGACAGGGGGCTAGGCACAGATACGCAGTATTTT	CASSDRGLGTDTQYF
.	.	TRBV14	TRBJ2-1	TGTGCCAGCAGCCAGTTTTCCGGCAATGAGCAGTTCTTC	CASSQFSGNEQFF
.	.	TRBV3-1/TRBV3-2	TRBJ2-1	TGTGCCAGCAGTAACAGGGTCAATAACAATGAGCAGTTCTTC	CASSNRVNNNEQFF
.	.	TRBV5-1	TRBJ1-4	TGCGCCAGCAGCTTCGCAGGGAGGGGGGCAACTAATGAAAAACTGTTTTTT	CASSFAGRGATNEKLFF
TRBD1	.	TRBV25-1	TRBJ1-4	TGTGCCAGCAGTGCCGGACAGGGGGTGATCAATGAAAAACTGTTTTTT	CASSAGQGVINEKLFF
TRBD2	.	TRBV2	TRBJ2-1	TGTGCCAGCAGTCGGCAAGGACTAGCGTTCGATGAGCAGTTCTTC	CASSRQGLAFDEQFF
TRBD1	few	TRBV7-2	TRBJ1-1	TGTGCCAGCAGCTCGCTCCGGGACAGGGATAACACTGAAGCTTTCTTT	CASSSLRDRDNTEAFF
TRBD1	.	TRBV7-9	TRBJ2-7	TGTGCCAGCACTCCGGGACAGGGTTCCTACGAGCAGTACTTC	CASTPGQGSYEQYF